Below, 11 T cell receptor beta chains from the same sample are listed, as sequenced in a study of post-analysis software for immune sequencing data. Overall study results and limits: Included in a set of roughly five TRBV segments more frequent in patients than controls were TRBV5-6, TRBV5-1 and TRBV20-1.

These receptors have no known antigen. Each TCR beta cDNA library carried unique molecular identifiers. TCRdb reprocessed the PCR reads via MiXCR and lists one record per CDR3 protein. This table has about 460,000 distinct CDR3 sequences, around 40% appearing once. Material: blood. Every receptor here comes from a girl aged 10 to 17 with multiple sclerosis.

This chain uses TRBV5-1 with TRBJ2-7; D is unclear. In germline, CDR1 is SGHRS, CDR2 YFSETQ. The CDR3 spans 14 residues. Deletions cut 0 bases from V and 6 bases from J, with 13 bases between. The CDR3 region has the DNA TGCGCCAGCAGCTTGGGGGTAGTTGAACGCGAGCAGTACTTC. Protein sequence: CASSLGVVEREQYF. Using reference TRBV5-1 and TRBJ2-7 for the parts outside the CDR3, the full variable domain is KAGVTQTPRYLIKTRGQQVTLSCSPISGHRSVSWYQQTPGQGLQFLFEYFSETQRNKGNFPGRFSGRQFSNSRSEMNVSTLELGDSALYLCASSLGVVEREQYFGPGTRLTVT.

The V call is TRBV20-1, the J call TRBJ1-4; 9 nucleotides agree with TRBD1. Germline trimming cut 1 base from V and 6 bases from J; bases unmatched to any gene: 6. The CDR3 has 15 amino acids. Germline-derived CDR1 and CDR2 are DFQATT and SNEGSKA (reference sequence). In nucleotides, the CDR3 is TGCAGTGCTAGAGGCCCGGGACAGGGACATGAAAAACTGTTTTTT. Residues: CSARGPGQGHEKLFF.

The sample holds many counts of this clonotype. The J gene is TRBJ2-5, the V gene TRBV9; the match to TRBD2 covers 12 bases. The CDR3 is 15 amino acids. The germline CDR1 and CDR2 sequences are SGDLS and YYNGEE. The J segment lost 2 bases and the V segment lost 4 bases, leaving 3 bases of the junction unmatched. This CDR3 is CASSSGTSGQETQYF. The DNA for the CDR3 is TGTGCCAGCAGCTCCGGGACTAGCGGGCAAGAGACCCAGTACTTC.

The rearrangement joins TRBV24-1 to TRBJ2-3; no firm D call. The V end was cut by 3 bases, the J end by 4 bases, with 10 bases between. There are 14 residues in the CDR3. Germline CDR1 is KGHDR and CDR2 is SFDVKD. The CDR3 region is CATSDMGSADTQYF. Written as DNA, the CDR3 is TGTGCCACCAGTGATATGGGCAGCGCAGATACGCAGTATTTT.

This clonotype was observed a handful of times. This chain joins TRBV12-3 or TRBV12-4 and TRBJ2-4; no clear D gene. The CDR3 covers 11 residues. Trimming cost V 6 bases and J 13 bases, with 13 bases left between them. The CDR3 nucleotides read TGTGCCAGCAGCAGCTCAGAGGAGCAGTACTTC. Encoded protein: CASSSSEEQYF.

The gene calls are TRBV12-3 or TRBV12-4 and TRBJ1-5; D is ambiguous. The CDR3 is 15 residues long. The V and J ends lost 2 bases and 1 base respectively, with 9 bases between them. CDR3 sequence: CASSLKRDSNQPQHF. The CDR3 DNA reads TGTGCCAGCAGTTTAAAGCGAGACAGCAATCAGCCCCAGCATTTT.

The gene calls are TRBV5-6 and TRBJ2-1; TRBD1 matches at 8 bases. The CDR3 is 15 amino acids. V lost 0 bases and J lost 3; bases outside the gene matches: 2. Germline assignment: CDR1 SGHDT and CDR2 YYEEEE. CDR3 DNA sequence: TGTGCCAGCAGCTTGGAGACAGGGGTCTACAATGAGCAGTTCTTC. Amino acids: CASSLETGVYNEQFF.

V usage is TRBV6-5 and J usage is TRBJ1-2; a weak D match, TRBD1 (5 bases). Trimming cost V 8 bases and J 1 base, with 20 bases left between them. This CDR3 contains 16 residues. Germline V lookup: CDR1 MNHEY, CDR2 SVGAGI. CDR3 sequence (DNA): TGTGCCAGCTGCACAGGCTATCGCGAAATTAACTATGGCTACACCTTC. It is translated as CASCTGYREINYGYTF.

The rearrangement uses TRBV2 and TRBJ2-3, with 9 bases fitting TRBD2. This CDR3 spans 15 amino acids. Trimming at V came to 5 bases and at J to 1 base, leaving 4 bases not matched to a gene. Germline-derived CDR1 and CDR2 are SNHLY and FYNNEI. CDR3 protein: CASSPLAGGTDTQYF. DNA of the CDR3: TGTGCCAGCAGTCCATTAGCGGGAGGCACAGATACGCAGTATTTT.

For the CDR3, the DNA is TGTGCCAGCATTCCCGGGACAGGGTTCTACAATGAGCAGTTCTTC. It encodes CASIPGTGFYNEQFF. The genes are TRBV7-2 and TRBJ2-1; 9 bases are shared with TRBD1. Germline V gene sequence: CDR1 SGHTA, CDR2 FQGNSA. CDR3 length equals 15 residues. Losses at the gene ends were 7 bases for V and 3 bases for J; bases not matched to a gene: 7.

V gene TRBV20-1 combines with J gene TRBJ2-7; 8 bases are shared with TRBD1. V lost 5 bases to trimming and J lost 3 bases; unmatched junction nucleotides: 12. Germline values: CDR1 DFQATT, CDR2 SNEGSKA (reference sequence). The CDR3 runs to 15 residues. This chain's CDR3 is CSAPIGGQDDYEQYF. The CDR3 DNA reads TGCAGTGCTCCGATAGGGGGACAGGACGACTACGAGCAGTACTTC.